The T cell receptor (beta chain) described here comes from a study of somatic mutations in cytotoxic T cells in rheumatoid arthritis. Looking at the study overall: Flow-sorting brought some V beta antibody-stained T-cell populations to nearly 100% purity, V beta1+ cells sequenced for TCRB among them. Points from the study as a whole: Age-dependent increases in CD8+ clonality occurred in rheumatoid arthritis patients but not in healthy controls.

The data were produced by immunoSEQ multiplex PCR, yet TCRdb's version contains in-frame clones alone and is incomplete. The profile shows some 40,000 clones, roughly four fifths of them singletons. This clone has just one count. No antigen is known for it. CDR3 length: 15 amino acids. Trimming cost V 0 bases and J 4 bases; bases outside gene matches: 2. Per germline, CDR1 SGHTS and CDR2 YDEGEE. Sequencing input: CD8+ T cells sorted from blood. This chain joins TRBV5-8 and TRBJ2-2; 8 bases fit TRBD1. The source of this sequence is a man aged 40-55 years in good health. The DNA for the CDR3 is TGTGCCAGCAGCTTGGGGCAGGGGGCCACCGGGGAGCTGTTTTTT. This codes for CASSLGQGATGELFF.